The T cell receptor beta chain under discussion was sequenced for a study of beta chain features in type 1 diabetes (dated by TCRdb to 2017 to 2018). Regarding the research as a whole: Mean age, gender distribution, total cell number and subset yield were not different between patients and healthy donors. A total of roughly 98,000,000 sorted cells were examined across all samples, and RNA yield correlated strongly with the number of cells per subset. In the study, TCRB repertoires of sorted circulating CD4+ T cell subsets from recently diagnosed type 1 diabetes patients were compared with those of matched healthy donors. Naive and central memory subsets were obtained from all 30 or so donors, but regulatory and stem cell-like memory subsets were isolated from only 8 patients and 8 healthy donors.

This clone appeared a few times. Its antigen is currently not known. Base qualities are not at hand, and no much larger clone is one base apart. The entire isolated RNA was reverse transcribed using the High Capacity cDNA Reverse Transcription Kit, and thus expressed TCRB transcripts were sequenced. Deep immunoSEQ sequencing was applied to naive, central memory and regulatory T cell samples, giving an average of about 3.6 million total reads per sample. After sorted cells were lysed in RLT buffer, RNA was extracted with DNase-treated RNeasy Micro or Mini kits, with the choice depending on cell number. Each cell subset was processed separately to prevent cross-contamination, with patient and healthy donor samples processed together. TCRB sequences were amplified from cDNA with the immunoSEQ multiplex PCR, producing 87-bp fragments spanning the CDR3 region. Sequencing of the amplicons was performed on the Illumina HiSeq platform. For the original study's pipeline: Synthetic template baselines were used to correct PCR bias computationally, reads within Hamming distance 2 were collapsed, and singletons that could not be merged were discarded. By aligning reads against IMGT, V, D and J genes, CDR3 length, and insertions or deletions at six rearrangement sites were assigned. Within each subset, clonotype counts were normalized to the number of sorted cells before true diversity and Gini coefficients were calculated with the tcR R package. The overlap coefficient, calculated on TCRB nucleotide sequences, was used to quantify repertoire sharing. Out-of-frame TCRB sequences from naive cells were analyzed to stand in for the pre-selection repertoire. As stored in TCRdb, this immuneACCESS dataset retains in-frame rearrangements with V and J assigned. A fraction of the clones does not appear; measured against another copy, unresolved V genes explain less than half of the discrepancy, and the remainder lacks a known reason. V, J and clone size are those of that table, while D and trimming were read from the DNA. The sample table records hundreds of thousands of clones; 13% of these occur just once. The ten largest clones take up approximately 0.022% of the sample.

Paper-wide results and their limitations: Because cDNA rather than genomic DNA was sequenced, highly expressing activated cells could have been over-represented, although no difference in activation and CD3 levels was found between groups. PCR might favor shorter templates, but patient and control samples were amplified and corrected together, so any skew would affect both groups equally. A moderate but significant shortening of TCRB CDR3 length was observed in type 1 diabetes patients in all four CD4+ subsets. Because the HLA sub-analyses included only small numbers of individuals, any influence of HLA type on TCRB rearrangement was left unresolved. At VDJ recombination sites, type 1 diabetes patients had fewer insertions and more deleted nucleotides, which implies abnormalities in thymic rearrangement. Naive, central memory and regulatory TCRB repertoires appeared to be more alike among patients than among healthy donors.

Each donor gave one peripheral blood draw, averaging approximately 120 mL, which was collected into heparinised tubes. A BD FACSAria II and a panel including CD45RO, CCR7, CD25, CD127, CD95 and CD27 were used to sort naive, central memory, regulatory and stem cell-like memory CD4+ T cells. A purity above 95% was achieved for all sorted populations. Right away, PBMCs were isolated by Lymphoprep density gradient centrifugation and were stained directly, with no culture step. Samples were stained and sorted in pairs, with one healthy donor and one patient per experiment, so that batch effects were minimized. CDR1 and CDR2 were assigned from the germline V gene (reference sequence) as LNHDA and SQIVND. Trimming costs V 6 bases and J 10 bases, and their ends lie 15 bases apart. Including cysteine and phenylalanine, the CDR3 has 12 amino acids. The only DNA kept is the CDR3, 36 bases in frame from the first base.

The sequence came from a man younger than 35 with type 1 diabetes. In this chain, TRBV19 is recombined with TRBJ1-1, with no confident D gene call. The source material was naive CD4+ T cells from blood. The sample's cell subset or site label, in plain terms: true naive CD4+ T cells. This receptor carries the CDR3 CASRDPEIRAFF. The sequenced DNA: TGTGCCAGTAGAGACCCGGAAATCCGAGCTTTCTTT.